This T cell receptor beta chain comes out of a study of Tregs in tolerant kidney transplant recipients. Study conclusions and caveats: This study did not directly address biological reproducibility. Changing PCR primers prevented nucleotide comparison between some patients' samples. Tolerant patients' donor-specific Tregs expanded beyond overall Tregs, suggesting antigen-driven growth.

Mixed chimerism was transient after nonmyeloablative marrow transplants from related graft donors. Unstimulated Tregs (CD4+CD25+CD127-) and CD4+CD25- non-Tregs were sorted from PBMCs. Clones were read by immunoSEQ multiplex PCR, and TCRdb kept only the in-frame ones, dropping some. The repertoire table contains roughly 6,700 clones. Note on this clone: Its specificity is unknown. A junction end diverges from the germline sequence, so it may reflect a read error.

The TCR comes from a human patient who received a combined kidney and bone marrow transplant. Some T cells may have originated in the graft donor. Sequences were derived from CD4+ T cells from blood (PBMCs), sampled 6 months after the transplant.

Incomplete CDR3 DNA: TGTGCCGGCTCACCTATGAACACCGGGGAG. Amino acid sequence: CAGSPMNTGE. The entire CDR3 is CAGSPMNTGELFF. The genes are TRBV18 and TRBJ2-2; D is undetermined. The read finishes 3 residues shy of the CDR3 end, and the germline J gene is used to complete it. Germline-derived CDR1 and CDR2 are KGHSH and LQKENI. The CDR3 loop spans 13 amino acids.